The present TCR beta chain was sequenced within a study of tumor and adjacent non-tumor tissue in lung cancer. The overall study: The cohort had around eleven adenocarcinoma, a couple of squamous cell and 1 small cell patients. Around 4.2 million productive TCRbeta reads were obtained per sample on average. Findings of the study overall: Higher tumor TCR diversity was associated with shorter survival.

No cell sorting was done before RNA was extracted from the tissue. This non-tumor lung sample came from over 3 cm beyond the tumor edge. Donors were chemotherapy-naive, newly diagnosed lung cancer surgical patients in China, August–late 2014. Three rounds of nested PCR, following a modified ARM-PCR protocol, produced the TCRbeta library. TCRdb re-called the multiplex PCR reads through MiXCR, storing one row per CDR3 protein. The table lists about 43,000 distinct CDR3 sequences, 60% of them singletons, with less than 55% in the top ten. Details on this clonotype: Its antigen is not identified.

Germline V lookup: CDR1 SEHNR, CDR2 FQNEAQ (reference sequence). The CDR3 has 14 amino acids. V lost 5 bases to trimming and J lost 3 bases; unmatched junction nucleotides: 4. This sequence originates from a man aged 50 to 59 with non-small cell lung cancer. Sample: distant non-tumor lung tissue. This rearrangement joins TRBV7-9 to TRBJ2-7; TRBD1 matches at 10 bases. This CDR3 is CASSPGQGVYEQYF. The CDR3 DNA is TGTGCCAGCAGCCCCGGACAGGGGGTCTACGAGCAGTACTTC.